What follows is one T cell receptor (beta chain) and its context. Its antigen is not yet known. Base qualities are missing; no much larger clone stands one base away. In total, more than 500 healthy bone marrow donors made up the cohort. At the time of sampling, every cohort member was nominally healthy, though immune exposures that went unrecorded were likely present. The donor was CMV seronegative and belonged to the group of 352 seronegative cohort members. Each donor provided a peripheral blood sample, and peripheral blood mononuclear cells were used for TCR beta sequencing. Genomic DNA was extracted from the blood cell samples with the Qiagen DNeasy Blood Extraction Kit. These data are taken from a study of cytomegalovirus exposure and HLA in healthy donors (TCRdb year 2017). For the wider study: In an earlier analysis of 587 of the donors, around 290 Gb of sequence data and 90 million to 120 million unique TCR beta sequences from 150 million to 200 million T cells were reported. In the later analysis, no new phenotypic data were used to find candidate immune exposures; instead, reliance was placed on TCR beta sequences and their occurrence across donors. The genetic ancestry cluster associated with self-reported Caucasian donors included 80% to 90% of the roughly 380 genotyped donors. All discovery cohort repertoires had been generated on a single sequencing platform. To study patterns of TCR occurrence, a later analysis re-analyzed previously published TCR beta repertoires from 650 to 750 donors and added high-resolution HLA genotyping. To decide whether each TCR beta V gene segment behaved as functional or pseudogenic, an earlier analysis of approximately 600 of the donors relied on high-throughput TCR beta sequencing. On average, roughly 200,000 unique TCR beta nucleotide sequences were sequenced per donor among more than 350 genotyped donors of the cohort, with around 19% of those sequences being non-productive. Typing coverage differed by locus: A, B, C, DRB1 and DQB1 were typed in roughly 620-640 donors, DQA1 in approximately 520, DPA1 in 600 to 610, and DPB1 in about 450. Besides the first cohort of roughly 640 subjects, a separate validation cohort made up of around 120 different subjects was used. Donor age, sex, ethnicity and CMV serostatus were collected together with the repertoire data. HLA typing covered class I and class II loci at four-digit resolution. Genome-wide SNP genotypes for about 65% of the 666 donors were used in a later genetic analysis, which treated that subset as a discovery cohort. A handful of DR-DQ haplotypes were handled as single units for association and clustering because linkage in the cohort was strong. The study used immunosequencing to profile the T cell repertoires of 666 subjects and linked those repertoires to cytomegalovirus serostatus. The study aimed to test whether signatures of past pathogen exposure could be identified by cataloging public T cell receptors. Roughly 310 gigabases of sequencing data and tens of millions of unique TCR sequences were included in an early release covering about 600 HLA-typed donors. To predict cytomegalovirus infection status, the study brought together high-throughput TCR immunosequencing, statistical association of individual TCRs with disease status, and machine learning. The research as a whole found: Compared with equally common non-associated chains, HLA-associated TCR beta chains in a later analysis were more clonally expanded and had lower generation probabilities. CMV serostatus was the only immune exposure information available for the cohort. According to a later genetic analysis, donors in an Asian-associated ancestry cluster had fewer N-insertions in productive TCRs than the roughly 670-donor mean. The sequencing pipeline was judged likely to have produced a cluster of highly shared sequence variants as a technical artifact. In a later analysis, the rate of TCR association differed among HLA loci, with DRB1 alleles having the most associated TCRs and HLA-C alleles having the fewest. The authors suggested that the approach could potentially be generalized to other disease states and immunological phenotypes. Broadly in line with IMGT annotations, most TCR beta V segments showed up in productive rearrangements about 87% or about 30% of the time in an earlier analysis of several hundred of the donors. While some public TCRs were present in many individuals, most TCR sequences turned up only very rarely across donors. Sequencing depth was assumed to be roughly uniform across donors in the presence/absence analyses, though that assumption may not hold. Assigning TCR associations to individual alleles was difficult when HLA alleles, especially DR and DQ, strongly co-occurred. Because HLA typing was unavailable for some donors at each locus, only the typed subset was used in association tests. Seventeen rarely observed V segments, including chromosome 9 orphons, were excluded from the earlier analysis of about 500 of the donors because counts were too low. This cohort had only TCR beta chains sequenced, and the lack of alpha or paired-chain data limited which features could be detected. In vitro tests confirmed that a few of the cytomegalovirus-associated TCR beta chains recognize cytomegalovirus antigens. Cytomegalovirus status was reported to be diagnosed by the classifier with high specificity and sensitivity in both the original and validation cohorts. Correlated functional status among segregating V segments might be attributable to linkage disequilibrium, but an unknown experimental factor could not be ruled out. Some IMGT-functional V segments, including TRBV6-2 and TRBV6-3, could not be told apart with the 87-base-pair reads, so those segments were excluded. The study listed approximately 150 TCR beta chains as associated with cytomegalovirus. According to a later analysis, most CMV-associated TCR beta chains appeared to be HLA-restricted, and the HLA associations seemed to be driven largely by CMV exposure. A further reported finding was that TCR beta sequences accurately predicted the HLA-A and HLA-B alleles for most subjects in the first cohort. Specific HLA alleles were associated with about 17,000 TCR beta sequences at a false discovery rate of 0.05 in a later analysis. An association between a missense DCLRE1C variant and V-gene and J-gene trimming of TCR beta chains was found in a later genetic analysis and replicated in an independent cohort. A later analysis reported that several top co-occurrence clusters appeared linked to parvovirus B19, influenza, CMV and Epstein-Barr virus.

Preparation of the library involved the immunoSEQ multiplex PCR assay. For the multiplex PCR, a mixture combining 60 forward primers for TCR Vbeta segments and 13 reverse primers for TCR Jbeta segments was used. Amplification of the CDR3 region of rearranged TCR beta genes was performed with a multiplex PCR assay on genomic DNA. The amplified TCR beta libraries were sequenced on the Illumina HiSeq System as 87-base-pair reads. The original pipeline was this. A later analysis counted 65 million to 90 million unique TCR beta chains across the 500 to 850 repertoires, and some 11 million of these chains were shared by at least two donors. To remove PCR and sequencing errors, raw reads were error-corrected and collapsed into unique sequences using a nearest-neighbor algorithm that merged closely related sequences. CDR3 sequences were aligned to IMGT reference sequences to assign V, D and J gene segments. For a sequence to be retained, a match of at least six nucleotides was required to both a V gene segment and a J gene segment. A rearrangement was called productive if the CDR3 had no stop codons and remained in frame with V and J, and every other rearrangement was called non-productive. Following IMGT convention, CDR3 was defined as the stretch from the second conserved V-encoded cysteine to the conserved J-encoded phenylalanine. In an earlier analysis of 587 of the donors, sequences lacking an unambiguous match to a single V gene segment were excluded. An earlier analysis of just under 600 of the donors called V segments functional above 56.7% productive rearrangements and segregating when the between-donor standard deviation exceeded 5%. To diagnose cytomegalovirus status from the catalog of TCR beta chain sequences, a statistical classification framework was built. In a later analysis, V and J genes were assigned by comparing TCR nucleotide sequences against IMGT/GENE-DB human TR gene sequences. In a later analysis, CDR3 sequences and most-parsimonious VDJ recombination scenarios were assigned using the TCRdist pipeline. In a later analysis, each TCR beta chain was defined by its CDR3 amino acid sequence together with its V-gene family, and reads without a unique V-gene family were excluded. In a later analysis, 550 to 650 highly shared, low-generation-probability nucleotide sequences were removed to address suspected cross-contamination and a sequencing artifact. In a later analysis, a clonal expansion index for each public chain was calculated from normalized within-repertoire ranks of inferred template counts. In a later analysis, generation probabilities were computed with a VDJ recombination model fitted to out-of-frame rearrangements, and the resulting probabilities were checked against IGoR. A later analysis scored TCR-TCR, TCR-HLA and TCR-CMV co-occurrence with hypergeometric tests, applying a repertoire-size bias correction to TCR pairs. A later analysis estimated false discovery rates by permuting HLA or CMV assignments 20 times. A later analysis grouped co-occurring TCRs with DBSCAN, adding TCRdist sequence similarity when clustering within HLA-allele-positive subsets. For co-occurrence clustering, repertoires with fewer than 30,000 or more than 120,000 public chains were excluded, along with roughly 5 repertoires with anomalous nucleotide sharing. Imported from immuneACCESS, the table was reduced by TCRdb to in-frame sequences with V and J called. These copies leave out some clones; in studies compared against another copy, an unresolved V gene accounts for under half, and the cause of the remainder is not known. V, J and clone size reflect that table, while D and trimming were determined from the DNA. The sample table holds 150,000 to 200,000 clones, of which around 85% were seen once. The top ten clones comprise 2% to 2.5% of the sample.

The CDR3 sequence holds 16 residues, the cysteine and phenylalanine included. Here the CDR3 DNA is all that survives: 48 bases in frame from base 1. V sheds 1 base and J sheds 2 bases, leaving 12 bases between their ends. The germline V gene supplies CDR1 SGHDN and CDR2 FVKESK. The sequence was collected from a woman in her forties or fifties in good health and CMV-seronegative. The chain links TRBV14 with TRBJ1-3; 5 matching bases give a weak D call of TRBD1. Sequencing used PBMCs. The CDR3 corresponds to CASSQVIRGAGNTIYF. Here is the DNA: TGTGCCAGCAGCCAAGTCATCCGGGGGGCTGGAAACACCATATATTTT.